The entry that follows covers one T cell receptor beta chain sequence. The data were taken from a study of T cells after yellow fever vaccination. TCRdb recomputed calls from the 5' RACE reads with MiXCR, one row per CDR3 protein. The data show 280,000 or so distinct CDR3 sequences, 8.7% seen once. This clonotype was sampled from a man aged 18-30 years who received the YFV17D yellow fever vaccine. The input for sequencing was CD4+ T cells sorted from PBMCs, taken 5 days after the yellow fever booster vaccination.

The CDR3 region is CASSLPYNEQFF. DNA of the CDR3: TGCGCCAGCAGCCTGCCATACAATGAGCAGTTCTTC. V usage is TRBV5-1 and J usage is TRBJ2-1; D gene ambiguous. CDR1 and CDR2 from the germline V gene are SGHRS and YFSETQ. The V end lost 4 bases, the J end lost 4 bases, and 6 bases lay between the germline ends. The CDR3 totals 12 residues.